This T cell receptor beta chain is drawn from a study of T cell responses to AZD1222 COVID-19 vaccine. Study observations and caveats: As reported, nearly half of all spike-specific TCRs target variant regions that are unmutated. Every sample of the repertoires postdated the peak T cell response. Dominant CD4 TCR responses targeted spike regions 160-218 and 743-854. Once two AZD1222 doses were given, Spike-specific TCR breadth and depth went up.

The J segment lost 1 base and the V segment lost 3 bases, leaving 14 bases of the junction unmatched. The length of the CDR3 is 18 residues. Germline CDR1 and CDR2: SQVTM and ANQGSEA. As regards this clone: Its antigen is as yet unknown.

Some clones are missing from TCRdb's copy, which holds only in-frame ones; the method was immunoSEQ multiplex PCR. The sample yields 140,000 or so clones, 91% seen once. The specimen comprised peripheral blood, sampled 28 days after the second dose of the MenACWY control vaccine. The source of this sequence is an adult who received the MenACWY meningococcal vaccine as a control. This chain connects TRBV29-1 to TRBJ2-5, with 10 nucleotides matching TRBD1. CDR3 sequence: CSVEVGSGTGAVQETQYF. CDR3 in DNA: TGCAGCGTTGAGGTCGGGTCGGGGACAGGGGCTGTCCAAGAGACCCAGTACTTC.